This entry is about one T cell receptor (beta chain). Seattle patients were enrolled while actively infected and followed longitudinally. Clones were sequenced by immunoSEQ multiplex PCR, and TCRdb holds only the in-frame ones, with some missing. The top ten clones hold roughly 1.9% of a sample with over 85,000 clones, roughly 89% of them seen once. The sample originates from a study of blood T cell repertoires in COVID-19. Whole-study context: Sources were T cells, B-cell-depleted T cells, or PBMCs; the material itself was cDNA or gDNA.

Material for sequencing was peripheral blood. The clonotype was recovered from a woman aged 45-65 years with COVID-19, enrolled during active disease.

The CDR3 region is CASSGTDGYTF. DNA of the CDR3: TGTGCCAGCAGCGGGACAGATGGCTACACCTTC. The chain uses TRBV9 and TRBJ1-2; tentatively, D is TRBD1 (6 bases). Germline CDR1 SGDLS, CDR2 YYNGEE. CDR3 length: 11 residues. Deletions cut 3 bases from V and 6 bases from J, with 6 bases between. The full variable domain, completed using reference TRBV9 and TRBJ1-2, is DSGVTQTPKHLITATGQRVTLRCSPRSGDLSVYWYQQSLDQGLQFLIQYYNGEERAKGNILERFSAQQFPDLHSELNLSSLELGDSALYFCASSGTDGYTFGSGTRLTVV.